The rows below give T cell receptor beta chains drawn from one sample of a study of blood T cell repertoires in COVID-19. Repertoires were generated with immunoSEQ multiplex PCR, while TCRdb's copy carries only in-frame clones and drops some. Of some 250,000 clones in the sample, roughly 79% were seen once. The sample comprised peripheral blood. The receptors were gathered from a woman aged 55-70 years with active or convalescent COVID-19. Both conserved end residues are part of each CDR3. D genes are given only for firm matches. Clone size is given for some rows only: seen once, a few or many times, or a class if the clone is expanded.

j_gene | d_gene | v_gene | abundance | CDR3nt | CDR3aa
TRBJ2-7 | TRBD1 | TRBV6-5 | - | TGTGCCAGCAGTAAACAGGGGACCCCTTCCTACGAGCAGTACTTC | CASSKQGTPSYEQYF
TRBJ2-1 | TRBD2 | TRBV2 | - | TGTGCCAGCAGCACCGGGACTAGCGGGGTCAATGAGCAGTTCTTC | CASSTGTSGVNEQFF
TRBJ2-1 | TRBD2 | TRBV6-2/TRBV6-3 | - | TGTGCCAGCAGACCTAGCGGGGGCAATGAGCAGTTCTTC | CASRPSGGNEQFF
TRBJ1-1 | - | TRBV6-5 | - | TGTGCCAGCGGAGTTCTAAGGGGCGTAACGACTGAAGCTTTCTTT | CASGVLRGVTTEAFF
TRBJ1-3 | - | TRBV30 | - | TGTGCCTGCTGGGCAGGGGCTGGAAACACCATATATTTT | CACWAGAGNTIYF
TRBJ2-1 | TRBD2 | TRBV10-1 | - | TGCGCCAGCAGTGAAAGGAGCGGGGGCAACCCCTACAATGAGCAGTTCTTC | CASSERSGGNPYNEQFF
TRBJ1-3 | - | TRBV2 | - | TGTGCCAGCAGGTCATCTGGAAACACCATATATTTT | CASRSSGNTIYF
TRBJ2-1 | - | TRBV11-2 | many | TGTGCCAGCAGCTTAGGGGGCAACTCCTACAATGAGCAGTTCTTC | CASSLGGNSYNEQFF
TRBJ2-5 | - | TRBV19 | few | TGTGCCAGTAGTATGGGCGGGACGCCCCAAGAGACCCAGTACTTC | CASSMGGTPQETQYF
TRBJ2-3 | TRBD2 | TRBV19 | - | TGTGCCAGTAGTATAGTGGCGGGGGAGGGGACGCAGTATTTT | CASSIVAGEGTQYF
TRBJ1-3 | - | TRBV19 | - | TGTGCCAGTAGTCTCACAGGCTCTGGAAACACCATATATTTT | CASSLTGSGNTIYF
TRBJ2-2 | - | TRBV9 | - | TGTGCCAGCAGCGTAGAGCCCGACACCGGGGAGCTGTTTTTT | CASSVEPDTGELFF
TRBJ1-1 | - | TRBV27 | - | TGTGCCAGCAGGAAGGAGGGGAACACTGAAGCTTTCTTT | CASRKEGNTEAFF
TRBJ1-1 | - | TRBV27 | once | TGTGCCAGCAGTATTCGCTTGGGGGGAGGGCTGAACACTGAAGCTTTCTTT | CASSIRLGGGLNTEAFF
TRBJ1-1 | - | TRBV5-8 | - | TGTGCCAGCAGCTTGGGATTGGGGGCGCGCGCTGAAGCTTTCTTT | CASSLGLGARAEAFF
TRBJ1-6 | - | TRBV27 | - | TGTGCCAGCAGCCGGGGGGGCGCCGGCGTGACACCCCTCCACTTT | CASSRGGAGVTPLHF